The rows below give T cell receptor beta chains drawn from one sample of a study of blood T cell repertoires in COVID-19. Using immunoSEQ multiplex PCR, the repertoire was profiled, and TCRdb retains in-frame clones only, with some absent. The sample contains 120,000 or so clones, about 79% of which appear only once. The sequencing sample was made of peripheral blood. These TCRs come from a man aged 35 to 55 with active or convalescent COVID-19. CDR3s include the opening cysteine and the closing phenylalanine or tryptophan. The D gene is left open where the match is weak. The size field is filled for only some rows; it gives once, few, many or a size class.

V	size	J	D	CDR3	DNA
TRBV19	-	TRBJ1-2	-	CASSPSTVPRPNGYTF	TGTGCCAGTAGCCCATCGACAGTCCCAAGACCTAATGGCTACACCTTC
TRBV19	few	TRBJ1-5	TRBD1	CASSSTGTGYQPQHF	TGTGCCAGTAGTTCAACCGGGACAGGTTATCAGCCCCAGCATTTT
TRBV11-2	-	TRBJ1-1	-	CASSLVRSSNTEAFF	TGTGCCAGCAGCTTGGTGCGGAGCTCAAACACTGAAGCTTTCTTT
TRBV7-3	-	TRBJ1-1	-	CASSEIGGADTEAFF	TGTGCCAGCAGCGAAATCGGAGGGGCGGACACTGAAGCTTTCTTT
TRBV20-1	-	TRBJ1-2	TRBD1	CSVTRDSNTF	TGCAGTGTTACCCGGGACAGCAACACCTTC
TRBV6-5	-	TRBJ1-1	TRBD1	CATLWDRGGNTEAFF	TGTGCCACCCTCTGGGACAGGGGAGGAAACACTGAAGCTTTCTTT
TRBV18	once	TRBJ2-1	TRBD2	CASSASGSFDEQFF	TGTGCCAGCTCGGCTAGCGGGAGTTTCGATGAGCAGTTCTTC
TRBV30	many	TRBJ1-6	TRBD1	CAWSQPGVGTEINSPLHF	TGTGCCTGGAGTCAACCAGGCGTCGGGACAGAGATTAATTCACCCCTCCACTTT
TRBV5-1	few	TRBJ2-1	TRBD2	CASSPLAGGLNEQFF	TGCGCCAGCAGCCCTCTAGCGGGGGGGCTCAATGAGCAGTTCTTC
TRBV6-5	-	TRBJ1-1	-	CASRGGNTEAFF	TGTGCCAGCAGGGGAGGGAACACTGAAGCTTTCTTT
TRBV5-4	-	TRBJ1-2	TRBD1	CASSSSRDSYGYTF	TGTGCCAGCAGCTCTTCCCGGGACAGCTATGGCTACACCTTC
TRBV11-2	-	TRBJ2-7	TRBD1	CASSNRDSSYEQYF	TGTGCCAGCAGCAACCGGGACAGCTCCTACGAGCAGTACTTC
TRBV5-4	few	TRBJ1-1	TRBD1	CASSPRGQGEIKGAFF	TGTGCCAGCAGCCCAAGGGGACAGGGGGAGATTAAAGGAGCTTTCTTT
TRBV11-2	-	TRBJ2-7	-	CASSYGMGSGNEQYF	TGTGCCAGCAGCTATGGCATGGGGTCGGGAAACGAGCAGTACTTC
TRBV24-1	-	TRBJ1-2	-	CATLLAAGQGYTF	TGTGCCACTCTCCTCGCCGCAGGGCAGGGCTACACCTTC
TRBV10-3	-	TRBJ1-2	TRBD1	CAISVGTGGASDGYTF	TGTGCCATCAGTGTAGGGACAGGGGGCGCATCGGATGGCTACACCTTC
TRBV18	once	TRBJ1-1	-	CASSPQGLEAFF	TGTGCCAGCTCACCACAGGGGCTTGAAGCTTTCTTT
TRBV30	-	TRBJ1-4	-	CAWSDSGTKGKLFF	TGTGCCTGGAGTGATTCAGGGACAAAGGGAAAACTGTTTTTT
TRBV10-3	-	TRBJ1-2	-	CANPSGYSYGYTF	TGTGCCAACCCCTCGGGTTATAGCTATGGCTACACCTTC
TRBV11-1	-	TRBJ1-2	-	CASAQGGGAGYTF	TGTGCCAGCGCCCAAGGGGGTGGTGCTGGCTACACCTTC
TRBV7-6	-	TRBJ2-7	TRBD1	CASSPQSGTGPPYEQYF	TGTGCCAGCAGCCCGCAGTCCGGGACAGGGCCTCCCTACGAGCAGTACTTC
TRBV30	-	TRBJ2-7	TRBD1	CAWSVRQGVVIMEQYF	TGTGCCTGGAGTGTACGGCAGGGGGTAGTAATCATGGAGCAGTACTTC
TRBV19	-	TRBJ1-4	-	CASSSSTGANEKLFF	TGTGCCAGTAGTAGTTCGACAGGTGCTAATGAAAAACTGTTTTTT
TRBV19	-	TRBJ1-4	TRBD1	CASSTRDRGLSNEKLFF	TGTGCCAGTAGTACCCGGGACAGGGGCCTCTCTAATGAAAAACTGTTTTTT
TRBV5-6	-	TRBJ1-4	-	CASSLGPEKLFF	TGTGCCAGCAGCCTCGGTCCCGAAAAACTGTTTTTT
TRBV5-4	-	TRBJ1-3	TRBD1	CASSLTTGGIGNTIYF	TGTGCCAGCAGCTTAACGACAGGGGGTATTGGAAACACCATATATTTT
TRBV7-2	-	TRBJ1-3	-	CASSLLGNTIYF	TGTGCCAGCAGCTTACTTGGAAACACCATATATTTT
TRBV5-4	once	TRBJ1-5	-	CASSLDTQPQHF	TGTGCCAGCAGCTTGGACACTCAGCCCCAGCATTTT
TRBV18	-	TRBJ2-2	-	CASSPEGSGELFF	TGTGCCAGCTCACCCGAGGGATCCGGGGAGCTGTTTTTT
TRBV29-1	-	TRBJ2-7	-	CSVGDPISDEQYF	TGCAGCGTTGGAGATCCGATTAGCGACGAGCAGTACTTC
TRBV5-6	-	TRBJ2-7	-	CASSLYRANSYEQYF	TGTGCCAGCAGCTTGTACAGGGCGAACTCCTACGAGCAGTACTTC
TRBV24-1	-	TRBJ1-2	-	CATSDDYNYGYTF	TGTGCCACCAGTGACGACTATAACTATGGCTACACCTTC
TRBV7-8	once	TRBJ2-7	TRBD2	CASTHSSGGAYEQYF	TGTGCCAGCACCCACAGCTCCGGGGGGGCCTACGAGCAGTACTTC
TRBV5-1	few	TRBJ2-2	TRBD1	CASSFTGVTGELFF	TGCGCCAGCAGCTTCACAGGGGTAACCGGGGAGCTGTTTTTT
TRBV7-9	-	TRBJ1-4	-	CASSLAGDINEKLFF	TGTGCCAGCAGCTTAGCAGGAGATATTAATGAAAAACTGTTTTTT
TRBV18	-	TRBJ2-7	TRBD2	CASSPGGGYEQYF	TGTGCCAGCTCACCCGGGGGGGGCTACGAGCAGTACTTC
TRBV7-9	-	TRBJ1-1	-	CASSRGFTEAFF	TGTGCCAGCAGCCGCGGGTTCACTGAAGCTTTCTTT
TRBV16	many	TRBJ2-7	-	CASSQSYSRGQYF	TGTGCCAGCAGCCAGTCGTACAGTCGGGGGCAGTACTTC
TRBV6-1	-	TRBJ2-1	TRBD2	CASSDAGGGVYNEQFF	TGTGCCAGCAGTGACGCGGGGGGAGGGGTCTACAATGAGCAGTTCTTC
TRBV4-1	-	TRBJ2-7	TRBD2	CASSQVLGEGLAGTYEQYF	TGCGCCAGCAGCCAAGTACTGGGGGAGGGCCTAGCGGGGACCTACGAGCAGTACTTC
TRBV5-1	-	TRBJ2-7	-	CASSSSRAENEQYF	TGCGCCAGCAGCTCGAGCAGGGCCGAGAACGAGCAGTACTTC
TRBV5-1	-	TRBJ2-1	TRBD2	CASSLSGLAGVNEQFF	TGCGCCAGCAGCCTTTCCGGACTAGCGGGAGTAAATGAGCAGTTCTTC
TRBV19	-	TRBJ2-7	-	CASSIGQGPREQYF	TGTGCCAGTAGTATAGGGCAGGGGCCACGGGAGCAGTACTTC
TRBV19	few	TRBJ1-1	TRBD1	CASSIDPPSTGKDTEAFF	TGTGCCAGTAGTATAGATCCGCCGTCGACAGGGAAGGACACTGAAGCTTTCTTT
TRBV10-3	-	TRBJ2-7	TRBD1	CAISEPKVTGGTYEQYF	TGTGCCATCAGTGAGCCGAAAGTAACAGGGGGCACCTACGAGCAGTACTTC
TRBV9	-	TRBJ1-2	TRBD1	CASSEGTGGGYGYTF	TGTGCCAGCAGCGAAGGGACAGGGGGCGGCTATGGCTACACCTTC
TRBV5-1	-	TRBJ2-2	TRBD1	CASSLRTGNTGELFF	TGCGCCAGCAGCTTGAGGACAGGGAACACCGGGGAGCTGTTTTTT
TRBV6-2/TRBV6-3	-	TRBJ1-1	-	CASSYSKGVGLTEAFF	TGTGCCAGCAGTTACTCGAAAGGGGTTGGTCTCACTGAAGCTTTCTTT
TRBV12-3/TRBV12-4	-	TRBJ1-1	-	CASKMAEGTEAFF	TGTGCCAGCAAAATGGCCGAGGGCACTGAAGCTTTCTTT
TRBV7-2	-	TRBJ2-3	TRBD2	CASSSGDYSTDTQYF	TGTGCCAGCAGCTCGGGGGACTACTCCACAGATACGCAGTATTTT
TRBV5-1	-	TRBJ2-3	TRBD2	CASRPGGPTDTQYF	TGCGCCAGCAGACCGGGAGGCCCCACAGATACGCAGTATTTT
TRBV19	-	TRBJ1-1	-	CASSPPRQGGAEAFF	TGTGCCAGTAGTCCCCCCCGGCAGGGAGGGGCTGAAGCTTTCTTT
TRBV14	few	TRBJ2-5	TRBD2	CASSLPGLAVETQYF	TGTGCCAGCAGCCTGCCGGGACTAGCGGTGGAGACCCAGTACTTC
TRBV15	few	TRBJ1-2	-	CATSRDRGFDYGYTF	TGTGCCACCAGCAGAGATCGGGGATTTGACTATGGCTACACCTTC
TRBV9	-	TRBJ1-1	TRBD1	CASSVNRDRGRYTEAFF	TGTGCCAGCAGTGTCAACCGGGACAGGGGGCGGTACACTGAAGCTTTCTTT